This T cell receptor beta chain was captured by sequencing in a study of blood T cell repertoires in COVID-19. Study information: Material from acute and convalescent COVID-19 was sourced from the United States, Italy and Spain.

Measured with immunoSEQ multiplex PCR; TCRdb has only the in-frame clones, and not every one. The sample has 110,000 to 150,000 clones, roughly nine tenths seen once; the top ten hold approximately 2.8%. CDR3 size: 12 residues. Trimming took 3 bases from V and 11 from J; bases not matched to a gene: 3. Germline lookup yields CDR1 SGHRS and CDR2 YFSETQ. The sequence was collected from a woman aged 60 to 75 with active COVID-19. Sequences were obtained from peripheral blood. The chain carries TRBV5-1 and TRBJ1-1, with 11 bases identical to TRBD1. CDR3 amino acids: CASSWTGGSAFF. CDR3 DNA: TGCGCCAGCAGCTGGACAGGGGGCAGCGCTTTCTTT.